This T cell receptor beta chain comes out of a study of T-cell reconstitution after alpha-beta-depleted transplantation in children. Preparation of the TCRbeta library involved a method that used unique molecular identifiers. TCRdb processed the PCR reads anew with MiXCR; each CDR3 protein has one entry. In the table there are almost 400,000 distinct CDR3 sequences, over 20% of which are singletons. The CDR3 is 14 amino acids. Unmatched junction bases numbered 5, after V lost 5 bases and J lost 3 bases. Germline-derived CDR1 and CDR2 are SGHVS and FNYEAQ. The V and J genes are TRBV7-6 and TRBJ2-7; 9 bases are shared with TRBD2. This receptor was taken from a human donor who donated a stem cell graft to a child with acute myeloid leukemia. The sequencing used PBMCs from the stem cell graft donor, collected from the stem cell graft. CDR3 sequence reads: CASSPTAGGYEQYF. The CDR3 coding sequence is TGTGCCAGCAGCCCCACAGCGGGAGGCTACGAGCAGTACTTC.